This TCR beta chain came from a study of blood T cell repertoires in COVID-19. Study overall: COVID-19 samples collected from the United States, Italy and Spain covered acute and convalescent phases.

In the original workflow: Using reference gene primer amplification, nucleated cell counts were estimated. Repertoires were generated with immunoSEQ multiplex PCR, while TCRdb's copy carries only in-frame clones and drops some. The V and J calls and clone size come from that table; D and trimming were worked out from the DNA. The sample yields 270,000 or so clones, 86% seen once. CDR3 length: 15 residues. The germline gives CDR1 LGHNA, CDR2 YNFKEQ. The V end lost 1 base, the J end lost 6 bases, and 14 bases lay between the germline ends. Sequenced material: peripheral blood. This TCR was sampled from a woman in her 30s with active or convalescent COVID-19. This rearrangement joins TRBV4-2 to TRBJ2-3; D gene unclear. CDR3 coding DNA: TGTGCCAGCAGCCAAGTAGAGGCCCTGAGGGATACGCAGTATTTT. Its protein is CASSQVEALRDTQYF.